The clone carrying this TCR beta chain was observed many times. Antigen specificity is unknown. The time point denotes: persistent/refractory GD, antithyroid drugs over 5 years with positive TRAb. RNA extracted from PBMCs served as the sequencing template. The EDTA tubes were filled with about 10 milliliters of drawn peripheral blood. Germline V lookup: CDR1 ENHRY, CDR2 SYGVKD. The CDR3 sequence is 15 residues long. J gave up 0 bases and V 10 bases, and 10 bases lay outside the gene matches. This record comes from a study of regulatory T cells in long-lasting Graves disease. General study results and limits: With a few thousand shared public clonotypes, persistent patients exceeded new patients, who shared 950 to 1,000. There were preferences for TRBV28, TRBJ1-2 and TRBJ2-5 in persistent disease.

Arm-PCR of CDR3 regions with iRepertoire HTBI primers generated TCR beta libraries. TCRdb itself ran the multiplex PCR reads through MiXCR, one entry per CDR3 protein. This table has approximately 400,000 distinct CDR3 sequences, roughly 20% appearing once. The chain uses TRBV10-3 and TRBJ1-1; 8 bases align to TRBD1. The receptor was derived from a female donor with Graves disease. The sample was peripheral blood mononuclear cells (PBMCs), taken when the disease was refractory, from a patient treated with antithyroid drugs. CDR3 sequence reads: CATGTGGLMNTEAFF. Written as DNA, the CDR3 is TGTGCCACCGGGACAGGTGGTTTGATGAACACTGAAGCTTTCTTT.